Listed below are T cell receptor beta chains from one sample, sequenced in a study of vaccination effects on CD4 cells after COVID-19. These receptors have no known antigen. The table came from immunoSEQ multiplex PCR; TCRdb's copy has only in-frame clones and leaves some out. The sample lists 50,000 to 65,000 clones; roughly 80% were seen once. Sequences were derived from CD4+ T cells from PBMCs cultured with HCoV-229E spike peptides, sampled before COVID-19 vaccination. The receptors were sampled from a human donor who received a COVID-19 vaccine. Both conserved end residues are part of each CDR3. D genes are given only for firm matches. Not every row has a clone size; where given, it reads once, few, many or a size class.

NA	NA	TRBV5-1	TRBJ2-3	TGCGCCAGCAGCGGACGGGCAGGTAGCACAGATACGCAGTATTTT	CASSGRAGSTDTQYF
NA	TRBD1	TRBV5-1	TRBJ2-4	TGCGCCAGCAGCTTGACAGGGGGTGAAAACATTCAGTACTTC	CASSLTGGENIQYF
NA	NA	TRBV5-6	TRBJ2-5	TGTGCCAGCAGCCGAAGGGAAGAGACCCAGTACTTC	CASSRREETQYF
few	TRBD1	TRBV6-5	TRBJ1-2	TGTGCTTCGCGGACAGGGACTCGGTCGAGCTATGGCTACACCTTC	CASRTGTRSSYGYTF
NA	NA	TRBV19	TRBJ1-2	TGTGCCAGTAGTCGGGACGGTGGTACTACTAACTATGGCTACACCTTC	CASSRDGGTTNYGYTF
NA	NA	TRBV6-1	TRBJ2-4	TGTGCCAGCAGTGTTGCGGGGACTCCCCTCAAAAACATTCAGTACTTC	CASSVAGTPLKNIQYF
once	NA	TRBV6-5	TRBJ1-2	TGTGCCAGCTGGGGCAGGGAGGCTAGGGGCTACACCTTC	CASWGREARGYTF
NA	NA	TRBV24-1	TRBJ1-5	TGTGCCACCAGTGATTCCTTCCCCGGGGACAATCAGCCCCAGCATTTT	CATSDSFPGDNQPQHF
NA	TRBD1	TRBV5-1	TRBJ2-2	TGCGCCAGCAGCGGGGACAGGGTTGACACCGGGGAGCTGTTTTTT	CASSGDRVDTGELFF
NA	NA	TRBV9	TRBJ1-1	TGTGCCAGCAGCGTAGCTGGGGGTTTGACTGAAGCTTTCTTT	CASSVAGGLTEAFF
NA	NA	TRBV5-1	TRBJ2-5	TGCGCCAGCAGCTTGGACGTCCTCGGGGGACAAGAGACCCAGTACTTC	CASSLDVLGGQETQYF
NA	NA	TRBV27	TRBJ2-3	TGTGCCAGCAGTCGGGGACTGGCGGCTAGCACAGATACGCAGTATTTT	CASSRGLAASTDTQYF
NA	NA	TRBV6-5	TRBJ2-1	TGTGCCAGCAGTTACTCAACGGGTAGAAATGAGCAGTTCTTC	CASSYSTGRNEQFF
NA	TRBD1	TRBV25-1	TRBJ1-6	TGTGCCAGCAGTGAATACCCCCAGGGGGGAAATTCACCCCTCCACTTT	CASSEYPQGGNSPLHF
NA	TRBD1	TRBV6-5	TRBJ2-5	TGTGCCAGCAGTTACCGACAGGGCTATCGCCAAGAGACCCAGTACTTC	CASSYRQGYRQETQYF
NA	NA	TRBV5-1	TRBJ1-6	TGCGCCAGCAGCTTCTCGACAGGCTATTCACCCCTCCACTTT	CASSFSTGYSPLHF
NA	NA	TRBV30	TRBJ2-2	TGTGCCTGGAGCAATTTTGAAGGCGGGGAGCTGTTTTTT	CAWSNFEGGELFF
few	TRBD1	TRBV30	TRBJ2-3	TGTGCCTGGAGGGGACAGCCCACAGATACGCAGTATTTT	CAWRGQPTDTQYF
NA	NA	TRBV19	TRBJ2-3	TGTGCCAGTAGTAGCGGAGGGCAGGGCACAGATACGCAGTATTTT	CASSSGGQGTDTQYF
NA	NA	TRBV24-1	TRBJ2-3	TGTGCCACCAGTGGGGCCGGGAACTTGGATACGCAGTATTTT	CATSGAGNLDTQYF
NA	NA	TRBV12-3/TRBV12-4	TRBJ2-4	TGTGCCGTCTTAGCCAAAAACATTCAGTACTTC	CAVLAKNIQYF
few	TRBD1	TRBV5-1	TRBJ1-5	TGCGCCAGCAGCTTAGGACAGGTGGAAGGTCAGCCCCAGCATTTT	CASSLGQVEGQPQHF
NA	NA	TRBV7-2	TRBJ1-2	TGTGCCAGCAGCTTAAGACGGCAGACCTATGGCTACACCTTC	CASSLRRQTYGYTF
NA	NA	TRBV7-2	TRBJ1-5	TGTGCCAGCAGCTTTAGTGATCAGCCCCAGCATTTT	CASSFSDQPQHF
NA	NA	TRBV19	TRBJ2-5	TGTGCCAGTAGTGTGGCCGGGACAACCCAAGAGACCCAGTACTTC	CASSVAGTTQETQYF
once	NA	TRBV4-2	TRBJ2-5	TGTGCCAGCAGCCCGACAGGGGAGGGAGCGGAGACCCAGTACTTC	CASSPTGEGAETQYF
NA	TRBD1	TRBV28	TRBJ1-4	TGTGCCAGCAGGGGGGGAGGACAGGGTATGGAACTGTTTTTT	CASRGGGQGMELFF
NA	NA	TRBV30	TRBJ2-2	TGTGCCTGGAGTGTACAGGGTTGGGAGCTGTTTTTT	CAWSVQGWELFF
NA	NA	TRBV19	TRBJ1-5	TGTGCCAGTAGTTCTGGGGGGGATCGGAGCAATCAGCCCCAGCATTTT	CASSSGGDRSNQPQHF
NA	NA	TRBV19	TRBJ1-2	TGTGCCAGTAGTAAGCAGAACTATGGCTACACCTTC	CASSKQNYGYTF
NA	NA	TRBV4-1	TRBJ1-1	TGCGCCAGCAGCCAAGACTGGGGCACTGAAGCTTTCTTT	CASSQDWGTEAFF
NA	TRBD1	TRBV6-2/TRBV6-3	TRBJ1-5	TGTGCCAGCAGTTCAGGGGGCGAGGTTCAGCCCCAGCATTTT	CASSSGGEVQPQHF
NA	NA	TRBV18	TRBJ1-1	TGTGCCAGCTCACGGACAGAAGGCACTGAAGCTTTCTTT	CASSRTEGTEAFF
NA	NA	TRBV6-5	TRBJ1-1	TGTGCCAGCATGGGGGGGAGGATCGAAACTGAAGCTTTCTTT	CASMGGRIETEAFF
once	NA	TRBV18	TRBJ2-5	TGTGCCAGCTCACCAATGGGGGAACGGGAGACCCAGTACTTC	CASSPMGERETQYF
NA	NA	TRBV5-8	TRBJ2-2	TGTGCCAGCAGCTTGGTAGGGATGGCCGGGGAGCTGTTTTTT	CASSLVGMAGELFF
NA	NA	TRBV30	TRBJ2-2	TGTGCCTGGAGTGTAAGAATAGGACAACAGAACACCGGGGAGCTGTTTTTT	CAWSVRIGQQNTGELFF
NA	TRBD2	TRBV2	TRBJ2-2	TGTGCCAGCGCCTCCCGGGGGGGGACCGGGGAGCTGTTTTTT	CASASRGGTGELFF
NA	NA	TRBV19	TRBJ2-1	TGTGCCAGTAGTCACCAGGGTCTGTACAATGAGCAGTTCTTC	CASSHQGLYNEQFF
NA	TRBD2	TRBV14	TRBJ2-1	TGTGCCAGCAGCCAAGGGCAGCGGGGGGCTTTCGATGAGCAGTTCTTC	CASSQGQRGAFDEQFF
NA	NA	TRBV3-1/TRBV3-2	TRBJ1-2	TGTGCCAGCAGCCAAGTCGCAGGGAGTTATGGCTACACCTTC	CASSQVAGSYGYTF
once	NA	TRBV2	TRBJ2-2	TGTGCCAGCAGCGATACCGGGGAGCTGTTTTTT	CASSDTGELFF
NA	NA	TRBV18	TRBJ1-2	TGTGCCAGCTCACAGACCGGGACTACGGAATTTGGCTACACCTTC	CASSQTGTTEFGYTF